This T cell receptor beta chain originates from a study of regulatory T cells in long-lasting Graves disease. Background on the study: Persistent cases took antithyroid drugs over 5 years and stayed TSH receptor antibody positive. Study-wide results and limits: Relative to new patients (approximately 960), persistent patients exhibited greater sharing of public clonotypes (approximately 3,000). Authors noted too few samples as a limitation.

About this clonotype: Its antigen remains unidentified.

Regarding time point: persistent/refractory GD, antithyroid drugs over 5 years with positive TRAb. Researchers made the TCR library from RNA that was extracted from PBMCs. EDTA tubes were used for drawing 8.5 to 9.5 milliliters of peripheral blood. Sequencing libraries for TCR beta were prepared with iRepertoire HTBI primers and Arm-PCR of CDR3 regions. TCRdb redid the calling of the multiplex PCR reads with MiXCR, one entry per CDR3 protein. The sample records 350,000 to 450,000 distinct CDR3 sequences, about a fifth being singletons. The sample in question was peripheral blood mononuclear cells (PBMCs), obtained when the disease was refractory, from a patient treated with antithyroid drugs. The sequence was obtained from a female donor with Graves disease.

CDR3 coding DNA: TGTGCCAGCAGCTCCCCGGACAGGGGTGGGACCCAGTACTTC. Translating it yields CASSSPDRGGTQYF. The chain combines TRBV7-9 with TRBJ2-5, with TRBD1 matching over 9 bases. The CDR3 consists of 14 residues. Germline values: CDR1 SEHNR, CDR2 FQNEAQ (reference sequence). After removal of 4 bases from V and 7 bases from J, the junction contained 7 bases not matched to a gene. The full variable domain, rest sourced from reference TRBV7-9 and TRBJ2-5, is DTGVSQNPRHKITKRGQNVTFRCDPISEHNRLYWYRQTLGQGPEFLTYFQNEAQLEKSRLLSDRFSAERPKGSFSTLEIQRTEQGDSAMYLCASSSPDRGGTQYFGPGTRLLVL.